One and the same sample provided the 5 T cell receptor beta chains below, sequenced in a study of T-cell reconstitution after alpha-beta-depleted transplantation in children. The authors prepared the TCRbeta library with unique molecular identifiers. Via MiXCR, TCRdb re-called the PCR reads, giving one row per CDR3 protein. Here the sample spans almost 400,000 distinct CDR3 sequences, 20% being singletons. The specimen comprised PBMCs from the stem cell graft donor, sampled from the stem cell graft. These receptors all stem from a human donor who donated a stem cell graft to a child with acute myeloid leukemia.

The rearrangement uses TRBV4-3 and TRBJ2-3, with 10 bases fitting TRBD2. V lost 2 bases to trimming and J lost 0 bases; unmatched junction nucleotides: 2. Per germline, CDR1 LGHNA and CDR2 YSLEER. There are 16 residues in the CDR3. CDR3 bases: TGCGCCAGCAGCCAACTGACTAGCGGGAGCACAGATACGCAGTATTTT. This sequence encodes CASSQLTSGSTDTQYF.

The chain has TRBV28 and TRBJ2-5, with 8 bases that match TRBD1. The junction had 7 bases not matched to a gene; V was cut back by 5 bases and J by 5 bases. The CDR3 contains 14 residues. Germline V gene sequence: CDR1 MDHEN, CDR2 SYDVKM. The CDR3 loop is CASSVPRGLETQYF. As DNA, the CDR3 is TGTGCCAGCAGTGTCCCCAGGGGGCTTGAGACCCAGTACTTC.

A few counts support this clonotype. The rearrangement uses TRBV7-9 and TRBJ2-1; 14 bases fit TRBD2. The CDR3 contains 16 residues. Germline V gives CDR1 SEHNR, CDR2 FQNEAQ (reference sequence). V dropped 3 bases and J dropped 6; count of bases not matched to a gene: 4. CDR3 loop: CASSLGLAGETNEQFF. For the CDR3, the DNA is TGTGCCAGCAGCTTGGGACTAGCGGGAGAAACCAATGAGCAGTTCTTC.

This clonotype has only a few counts. This sequence joins TRBV24-1 and TRBJ2-1; D ambiguous. CDR1 and CDR2 (germline): KGHDR, SFDVKD. CDR3 length: 13 amino acids. Trimming took off 5 bases at V and 1 base at J, with 5 bases between the two ends. CDR3 residues: CATSAESYNEQFF. The CDR3 nucleotides are TGTGCCACCAGTGCAGAGTCCTACAATGAGCAGTTCTTC.

This clonotype was seen repeatedly, ten times or more. The chain links TRBV29-1 to TRBJ2-3; 9 positions match TRBD1. The CDR3 runs to 14 residues. The J segment lost 0 bases and the V segment lost 8 bases, leaving 6 bases of the junction unmatched. Germline CDR1 SQVTM, CDR2 ANQGSEA. CDR3 coding DNA: TGCAGCTCCAAGGGGACAGGGAGCACAGATACGCAGTATTTT. Translated, it gives CSSKGTGSTDTQYF.